This T cell receptor beta chain was sequenced in a study of T cells in Graves' hyperthyroidism and ophthalmopathy. Germline V gives CDR1 SEHNR, CDR2 FQNEAQ (reference sequence). The trim removed 0 bases at V and 6 bases at J, leaving 5 bases unmatched. CDR3 length: 16 residues. The investigators amplified TCR beta CDR3 regions from RNA transcripts. When the TCR CDR3 underwent first-round RT-PCR, the HTBI primer set was used. MiXCR was run by TCRdb on the multiplex PCR reads, yielding one entry per CDR3 protein. The sample has 25,000 to 30,000 distinct CDR3 sequences, under 55% seen once; the top ten hold about a tenth. This clonotype appeared a few times. In patients aged 18 to 65, hyperthyroidism was newly diagnosed, with duration under 2 months. Orbital computed tomography, thyroid ultrasound, serum thyroxine and TRAb, and clinical symptoms together informed the diagnoses.

Sequencing input: blood. This sequence was found in a woman aged 25 to 39 with Graves' hyperthyroidism. This chain links TRBV7-9 with TRBJ2-1; TRBD2 matches 10 bases. In nucleotides, the CDR3 is TGTGCCAGCAGCTTAGCGCCTAGCGGGAGAGTCAATGAGCAGTTCTTC. It yields the protein CASSLAPSGRVNEQFF.